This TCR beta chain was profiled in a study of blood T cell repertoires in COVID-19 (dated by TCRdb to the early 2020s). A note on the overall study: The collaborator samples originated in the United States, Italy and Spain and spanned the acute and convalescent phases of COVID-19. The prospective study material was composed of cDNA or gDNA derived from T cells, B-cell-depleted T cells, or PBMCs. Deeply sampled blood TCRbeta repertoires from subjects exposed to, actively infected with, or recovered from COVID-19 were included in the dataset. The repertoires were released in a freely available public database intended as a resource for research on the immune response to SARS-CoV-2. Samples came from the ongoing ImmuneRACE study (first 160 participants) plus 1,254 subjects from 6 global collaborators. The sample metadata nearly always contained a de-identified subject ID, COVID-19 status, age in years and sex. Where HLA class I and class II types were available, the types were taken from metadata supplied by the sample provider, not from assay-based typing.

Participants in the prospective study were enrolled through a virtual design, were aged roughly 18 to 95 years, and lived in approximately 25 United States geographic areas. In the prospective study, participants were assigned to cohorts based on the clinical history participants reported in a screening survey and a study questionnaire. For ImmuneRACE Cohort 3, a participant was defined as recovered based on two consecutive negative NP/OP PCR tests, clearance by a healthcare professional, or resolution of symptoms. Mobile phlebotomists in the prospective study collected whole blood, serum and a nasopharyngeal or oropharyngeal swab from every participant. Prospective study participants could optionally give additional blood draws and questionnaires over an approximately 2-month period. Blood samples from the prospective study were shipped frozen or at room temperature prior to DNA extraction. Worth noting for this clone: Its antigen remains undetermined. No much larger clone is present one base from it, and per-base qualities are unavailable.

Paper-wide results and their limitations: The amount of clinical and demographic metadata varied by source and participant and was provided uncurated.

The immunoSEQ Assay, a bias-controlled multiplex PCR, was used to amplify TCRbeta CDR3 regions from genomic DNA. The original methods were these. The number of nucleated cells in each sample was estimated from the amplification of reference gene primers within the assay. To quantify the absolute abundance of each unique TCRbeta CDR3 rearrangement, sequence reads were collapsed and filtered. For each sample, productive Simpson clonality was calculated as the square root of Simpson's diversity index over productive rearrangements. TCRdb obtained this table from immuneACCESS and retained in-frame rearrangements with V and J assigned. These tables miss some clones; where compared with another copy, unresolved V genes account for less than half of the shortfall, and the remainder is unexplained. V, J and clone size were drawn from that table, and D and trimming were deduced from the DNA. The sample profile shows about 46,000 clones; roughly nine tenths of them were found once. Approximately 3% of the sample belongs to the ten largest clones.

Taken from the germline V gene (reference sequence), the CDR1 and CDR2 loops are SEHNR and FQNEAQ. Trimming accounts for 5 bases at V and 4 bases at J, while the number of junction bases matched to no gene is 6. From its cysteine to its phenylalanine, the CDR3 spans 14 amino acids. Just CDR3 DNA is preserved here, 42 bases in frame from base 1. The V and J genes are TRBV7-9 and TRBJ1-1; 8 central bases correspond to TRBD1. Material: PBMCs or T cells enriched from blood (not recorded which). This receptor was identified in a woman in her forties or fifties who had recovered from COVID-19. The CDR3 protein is CASSPTGVLTEAFF. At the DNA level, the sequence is TGTGCCAGCAGCCCGACAGGGGTCCTCACTGAAGCTTTCTTT.